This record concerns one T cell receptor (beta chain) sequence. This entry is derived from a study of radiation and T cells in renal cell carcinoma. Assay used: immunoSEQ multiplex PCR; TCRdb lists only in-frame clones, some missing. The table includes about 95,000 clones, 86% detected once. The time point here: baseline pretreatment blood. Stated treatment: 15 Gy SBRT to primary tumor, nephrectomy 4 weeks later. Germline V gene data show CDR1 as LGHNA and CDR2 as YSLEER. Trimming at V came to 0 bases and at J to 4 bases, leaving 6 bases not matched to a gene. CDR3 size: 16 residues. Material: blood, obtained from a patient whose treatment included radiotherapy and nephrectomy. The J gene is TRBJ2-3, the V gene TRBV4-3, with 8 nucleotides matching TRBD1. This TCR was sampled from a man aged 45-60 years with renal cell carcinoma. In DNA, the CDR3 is TGCGCCAGCAGCCAAGACCAGGAGACAGGGGCAGATACGCAGTATTTT. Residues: CASSQDQETGADTQYF.